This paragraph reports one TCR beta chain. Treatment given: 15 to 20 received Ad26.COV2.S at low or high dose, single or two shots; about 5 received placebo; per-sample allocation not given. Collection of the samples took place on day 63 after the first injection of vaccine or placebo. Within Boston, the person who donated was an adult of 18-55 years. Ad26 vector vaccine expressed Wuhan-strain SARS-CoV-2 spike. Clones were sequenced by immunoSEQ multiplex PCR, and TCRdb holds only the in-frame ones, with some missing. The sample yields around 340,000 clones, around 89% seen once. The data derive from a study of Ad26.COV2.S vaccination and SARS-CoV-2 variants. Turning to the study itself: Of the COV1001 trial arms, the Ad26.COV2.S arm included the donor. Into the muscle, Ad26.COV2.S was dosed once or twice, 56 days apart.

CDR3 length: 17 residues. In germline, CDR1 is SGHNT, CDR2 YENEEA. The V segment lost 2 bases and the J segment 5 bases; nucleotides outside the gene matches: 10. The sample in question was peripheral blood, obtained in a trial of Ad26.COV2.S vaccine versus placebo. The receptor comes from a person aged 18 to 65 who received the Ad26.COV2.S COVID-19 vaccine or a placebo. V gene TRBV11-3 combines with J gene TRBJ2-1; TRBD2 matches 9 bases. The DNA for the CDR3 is TGTGCCAGCAGCTTATCGGGTGGGAGACTAGCGGACAATGAGCAGTTCTTC. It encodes CASSLSGGRLADNEQFF.